This T cell receptor (beta chain) was captured by sequencing in a study of cytomegalovirus exposure and HLA in healthy donors. Study conclusions and caveats: The study designated 150 to 200 TCR beta chains cytomegalovirus-associated. Confirmation in vitro established that three CMV-associated chains were specific for CMV antigens.

A note on this clone: The antigen is unknown.

Germline lookup yields CDR1 SEHNR and CDR2 FQNEAQ (reference sequence). The V gene lost 0 bases and the J gene lost 3 bases, with 9 bases spanning the gap. This CDR3 is 14 amino acids long. Libraries were prepared by immunoSEQ multiplex PCR; TCRdb keeps only in-frame clonotypes and omits some of them. The sample lists over 150,000 clones; 95% to 96% were seen once. This clonotype was obtained from a woman aged 18-29 years in good health and CMV-seronegative. Material for sequencing was PBMCs. The chain employs TRBV7-9 and TRBJ2-7; TRBD1 is a possible D gene (5 bases). In DNA, the CDR3 is TGTGCCAGCAGCTTAGCGGGGCAGTTCTACGAGCAGTACTTC. Translation gives CASSLAGQFYEQYF.